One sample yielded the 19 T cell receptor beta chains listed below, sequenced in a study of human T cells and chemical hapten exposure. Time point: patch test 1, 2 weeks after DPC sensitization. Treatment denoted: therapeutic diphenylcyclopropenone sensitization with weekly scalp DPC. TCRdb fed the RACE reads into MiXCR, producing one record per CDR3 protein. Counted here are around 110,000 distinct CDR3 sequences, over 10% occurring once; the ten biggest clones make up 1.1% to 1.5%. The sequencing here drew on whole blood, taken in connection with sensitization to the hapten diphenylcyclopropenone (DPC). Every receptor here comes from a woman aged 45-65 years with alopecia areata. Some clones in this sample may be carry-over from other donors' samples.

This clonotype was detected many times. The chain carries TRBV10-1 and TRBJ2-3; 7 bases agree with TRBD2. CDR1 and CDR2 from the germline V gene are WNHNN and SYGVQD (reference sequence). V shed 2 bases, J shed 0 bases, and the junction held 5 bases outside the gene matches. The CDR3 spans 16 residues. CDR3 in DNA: TGCGCCAGCAGTGAGAGGCTAGCGGCTAGCACAGATACGCAGTATTTT. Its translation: CASSERLAASTDTQYF.

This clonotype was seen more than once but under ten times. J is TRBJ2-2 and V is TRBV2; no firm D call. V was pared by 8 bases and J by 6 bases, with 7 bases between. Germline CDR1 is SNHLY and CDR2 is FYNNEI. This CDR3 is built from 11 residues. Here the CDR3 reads CASRQAGELFF. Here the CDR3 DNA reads TGTGCCAGCCGACAAGCCGGGGAGCTGTTTTTT.

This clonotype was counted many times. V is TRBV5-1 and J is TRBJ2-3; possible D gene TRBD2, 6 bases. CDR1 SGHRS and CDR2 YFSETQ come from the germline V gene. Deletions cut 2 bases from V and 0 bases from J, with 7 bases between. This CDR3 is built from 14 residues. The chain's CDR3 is CASSFSGSTDTQYF. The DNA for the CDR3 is TGCGCCAGCAGCTTCAGCGGGAGCACAGATACGCAGTATTTT.

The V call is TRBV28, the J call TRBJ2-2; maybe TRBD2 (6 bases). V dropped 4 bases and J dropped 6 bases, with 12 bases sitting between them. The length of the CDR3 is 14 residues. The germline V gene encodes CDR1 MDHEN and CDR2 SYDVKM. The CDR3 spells CASSSARRAGELFF. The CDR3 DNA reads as TGTGCCAGCAGTTCCGCCAGGAGGGCCGGGGAGCTGTTTTTT.

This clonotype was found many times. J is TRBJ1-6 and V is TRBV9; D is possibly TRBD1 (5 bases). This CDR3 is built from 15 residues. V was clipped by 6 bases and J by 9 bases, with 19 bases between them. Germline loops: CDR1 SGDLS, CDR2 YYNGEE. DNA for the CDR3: TGTGCCAGCACGGACCAACAGGTTGTAGGTTCACCCCTCCACTTT. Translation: CASTDQQVVGSPLHF.

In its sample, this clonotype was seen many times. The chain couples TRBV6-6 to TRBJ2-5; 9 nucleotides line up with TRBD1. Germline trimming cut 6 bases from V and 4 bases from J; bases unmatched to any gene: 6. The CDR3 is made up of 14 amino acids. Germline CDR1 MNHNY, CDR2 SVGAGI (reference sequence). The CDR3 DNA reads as TGTGCCAGCAGGGATACAGGGGGCGGAGAGACCCAGTACTTC. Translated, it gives CASRDTGGGETQYF.

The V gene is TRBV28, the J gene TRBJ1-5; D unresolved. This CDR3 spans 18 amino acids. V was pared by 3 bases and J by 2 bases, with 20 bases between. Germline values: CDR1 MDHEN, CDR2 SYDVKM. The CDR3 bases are TGTGCCAGCAGTTTGTTGACCCTATCCCGGAAGGGCAATCAGCCCCAGCATTTT. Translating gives CASSLLTLSRKGNQPQHF.

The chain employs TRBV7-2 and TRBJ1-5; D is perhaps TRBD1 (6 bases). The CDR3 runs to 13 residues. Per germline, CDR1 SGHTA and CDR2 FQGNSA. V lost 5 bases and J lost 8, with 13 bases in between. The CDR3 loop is CASSLNRVEPQHF. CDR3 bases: TGTGCCAGCAGCCTTAACAGGGTAGAGCCCCAGCATTTT.

The CDR3 spells CSVRRNSVGGDTQYF. Here the CDR3 DNA reads TGCAGCGTGAGACGAAATAGTGTGGGTGGCGATACGCAGTATTTT. The chain recombines TRBV29-1 with TRBJ2-3, with D unresolved. V was cut by 6 bases and J by 6 bases, with 22 bases left in between. This CDR3 has 15 residues. CDR1 is SQVTM, CDR2 ANQGSEA, per germline.

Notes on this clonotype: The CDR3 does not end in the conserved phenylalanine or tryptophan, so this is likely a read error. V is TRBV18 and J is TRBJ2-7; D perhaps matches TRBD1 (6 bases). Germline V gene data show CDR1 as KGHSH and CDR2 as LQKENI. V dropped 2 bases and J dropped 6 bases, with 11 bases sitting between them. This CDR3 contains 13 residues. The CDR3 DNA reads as TGTGCCAGCTCACCAGGGGGCGGTTTCGAGCAGTACCTC. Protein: CASSPGGGFEQYL.

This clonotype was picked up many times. CDR3 amino acids: CASSEKTSGQETQYF. DNA of the CDR3: TGTGCCAGCAGTGAAAAAACTAGCGGCCAAGAGACCCAGTACTTC. The genes are TRBV6-1 and TRBJ2-5; 8 positions match TRBD2. The V gene's germline CDR1 is MNHNS and CDR2 SASEGT. This CDR3 region has 15 residues. The ends lost 2 bases at V and 1 base at J; junction bases unmatched: 3.

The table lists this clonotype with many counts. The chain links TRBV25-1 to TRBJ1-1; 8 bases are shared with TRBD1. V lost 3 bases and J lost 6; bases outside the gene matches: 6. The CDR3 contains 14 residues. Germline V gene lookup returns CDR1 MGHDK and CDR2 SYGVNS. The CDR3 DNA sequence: TGTGCCAGCAGTGATGACAGGGGCACCCCTGAAGCTTTCTTT. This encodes CASSDDRGTPEAFF.

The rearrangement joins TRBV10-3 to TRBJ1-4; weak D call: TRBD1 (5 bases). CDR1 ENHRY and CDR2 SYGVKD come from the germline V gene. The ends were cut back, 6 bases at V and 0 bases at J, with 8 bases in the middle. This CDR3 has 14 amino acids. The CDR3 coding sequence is TGTGCCATCAGGCCGGGGCCAACTAATGAAAAACTGTTTTTT. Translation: CAIRPGPTNEKLFF.

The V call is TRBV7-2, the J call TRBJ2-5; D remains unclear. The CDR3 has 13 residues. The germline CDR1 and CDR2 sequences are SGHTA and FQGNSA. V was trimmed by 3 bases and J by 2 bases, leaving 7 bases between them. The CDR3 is CASSFYLQETQYF. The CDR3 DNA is TGTGCCAGCAGCTTTTACCTGCAAGAGACCCAGTACTTC.

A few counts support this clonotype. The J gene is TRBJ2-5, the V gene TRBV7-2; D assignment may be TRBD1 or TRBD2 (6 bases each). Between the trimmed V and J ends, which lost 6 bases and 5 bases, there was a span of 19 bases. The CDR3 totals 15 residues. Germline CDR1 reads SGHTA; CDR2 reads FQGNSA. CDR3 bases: TGTGCCAGCAGACCCCCGGGTGGGGGGCAGGAGACCCAGTACTTC. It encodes CASRPPGGGQETQYF.

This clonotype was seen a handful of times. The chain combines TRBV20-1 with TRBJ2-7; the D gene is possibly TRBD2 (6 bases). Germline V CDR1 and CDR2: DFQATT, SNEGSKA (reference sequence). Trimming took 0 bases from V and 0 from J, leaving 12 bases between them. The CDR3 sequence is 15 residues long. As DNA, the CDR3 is TGCAGTGCTAGAGACGGGACTTCGATCTCCTACGAGCAGTACTTC. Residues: CSARDGTSISYEQYF.

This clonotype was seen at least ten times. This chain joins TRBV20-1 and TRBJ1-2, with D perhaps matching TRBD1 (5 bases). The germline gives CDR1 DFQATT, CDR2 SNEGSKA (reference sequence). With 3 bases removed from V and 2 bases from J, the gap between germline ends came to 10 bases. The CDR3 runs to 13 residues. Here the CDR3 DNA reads TGCAGTGCTAGCAAGACAGACAACTATGGCTACACCTTC. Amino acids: CSASKTDNYGYTF.

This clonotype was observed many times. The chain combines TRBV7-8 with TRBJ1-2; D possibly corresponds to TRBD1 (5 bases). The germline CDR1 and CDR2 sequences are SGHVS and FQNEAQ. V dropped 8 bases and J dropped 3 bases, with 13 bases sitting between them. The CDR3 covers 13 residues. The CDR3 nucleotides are TGTGCCAGCGCGCGGGGGAATGACTATGGCTACACCTTC. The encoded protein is CASARGNDYGYTF.

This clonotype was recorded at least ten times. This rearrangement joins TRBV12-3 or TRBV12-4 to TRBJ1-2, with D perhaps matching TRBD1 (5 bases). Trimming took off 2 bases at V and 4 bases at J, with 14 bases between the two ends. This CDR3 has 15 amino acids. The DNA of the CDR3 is TGTGCCAGCAGTTTACAAAGGGGAACGGCCTATGGCTACACCTTC. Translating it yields CASSLQRGTAYGYTF.